These T cell receptor beta chains were read from a single sample in a study of regulatory T cells in long-lasting Graves disease. From the multiplex PCR reads, TCRdb called clonotypes with MiXCR, one entry per CDR3 protein. The table lists some 370,000 distinct CDR3 sequences, roughly 23% of them singletons. The sequencing used peripheral blood mononuclear cells (PBMCs), collected when the disease was refractory, from a patient treated with antithyroid drugs. The source is a woman aged 35 to 49 with Graves disease. CDR3s include the opening cysteine and the closing phenylalanine or tryptophan. The D gene is left open where the match is weak. Rows give clone size only sometimes, using once, few, many, or a class for an expanded clone.

CDR3 protein: CASFGRGAGGGELFF
CDR3 DNA: TGCGCCAGCTTTGGGCGTGGGGCAGGCGGCGGGGAGCTGTTTTTT
D gene: .
V gene: TRBV5-1
J gene: TRBJ2-2
clone size: .

CDR3 protein: CASSLSEGRAFF
CDR3 DNA: TGTGCCAGCAGCTTATCAGAGGGTAGGGCTTTCTTT
D gene: .
V gene: TRBV7-9
J gene: TRBJ1-1
clone size: .

CDR3 protein: CASSPIWREGPPGELFF
CDR3 DNA: TGTGCCAGCAGCCCGATCTGGCGGGAGGGCCCCCCCGGGGAGCTGTTTTTT
D gene: TRBD2
V gene: TRBV28
J gene: TRBJ2-2
clone size: .

CDR3 protein: CASSGQGVGANVLTF
CDR3 DNA: TGTGCCAGCAGCGGACAGGGGGTCGGGGCCAACGTCCTGACTTTC
D gene: TRBD1
V gene: TRBV7-3
J gene: TRBJ2-6
clone size: many

CDR3 protein: CATSASRTGELFF
CDR3 DNA: TGTGCCACCAGTGCGAGCAGAACCGGGGAGCTGTTTTTT
D gene: .
V gene: TRBV15
J gene: TRBJ2-2
clone size: .

CDR3 protein: CASSLIEGTQYF
CDR3 DNA: TGTGCCAGCAGTCTAATCGAGGGGACCCAGTACTTC
D gene: .
V gene: TRBV28
J gene: TRBJ2-5
clone size: many

CDR3 protein: CASSPQGATVETQYF
CDR3 DNA: TGTGCCAGCTCACCACAGGGGGCTACGGTTGAGACCCAGTACTTC
D gene: TRBD1
V gene: TRBV18
J gene: TRBJ2-5
clone size: .

CDR3 protein: CSVPTGVYEQYF
CDR3 DNA: TGCAGTGTTCCTACAGGTGTCTACGAGCAGTACTTC
D gene: .
V gene: TRBV20-1
J gene: TRBJ2-7
clone size: many

CDR3 protein: CATSRDRSGGADTQYF
CDR3 DNA: TGTGCCACCAGCAGAGATCGGAGCGGAGGGGCAGATACGCAGTATTTT
D gene: .
V gene: TRBV15
J gene: TRBJ2-3
clone size: many

CDR3 protein: CSVERTGETQYF
CDR3 DNA: TGCAGCGTTGAACGGACAGGGGAGACCCAGTACTTC
D gene: TRBD1
V gene: TRBV29-1
J gene: TRBJ2-5
clone size: few

CDR3 protein: CASSLDPGTSNYGYTF
CDR3 DNA: TGCGCCAGCAGCTTGGACCCGGGAACCTCTAACTATGGCTACACCTTC
D gene: .
V gene: TRBV5-1
J gene: TRBJ1-2
clone size: many

CDR3 protein: CASSESGIPTGELFF
CDR3 DNA: TGTGCCAGCAGCGAAAGCGGGATTCCCACCGGGGAGCTGTTTTTT
D gene: TRBD2
V gene: TRBV7-2
J gene: TRBJ2-2
clone size: few

CDR3 protein: CASPSGPYNEQFF
CDR3 DNA: TGTGCCAGCCCAAGCGGACCCTACAATGAGCAGTTCTTC
D gene: .
V gene: TRBV2
J gene: TRBJ2-1
clone size: .

CDR3 protein: CSVEEGTLEAFF
CDR3 DNA: TGCAGCGTTGAAGAAGGAACACTTGAAGCTTTCTTT
D gene: .
V gene: TRBV29-1
J gene: TRBJ1-1
clone size: many

CDR3 protein: CASRKLAGPGTGELFF
CDR3 DNA: TGTGCCAGCAGAAAGTTAGCCGGACCAGGCACCGGGGAGCTGTTTTTT
D gene: .
V gene: TRBV7-8
J gene: TRBJ2-2
clone size: .

CDR3 protein: CASSLQVRAGYTF
CDR3 DNA: TGTGCCAGCAGTTTACAAGTTAGGGCTGGCTACACCTTC
D gene: .
V gene: TRBV28
J gene: TRBJ1-2
clone size: many

CDR3 protein: CASSRPRGRTEAFF
CDR3 DNA: TGTGCCAGCAGTCGGCCTAGGGGGAGGACTGAAGCTTTCTTT
D gene: .
V gene: TRBV28
J gene: TRBJ1-1
clone size: many